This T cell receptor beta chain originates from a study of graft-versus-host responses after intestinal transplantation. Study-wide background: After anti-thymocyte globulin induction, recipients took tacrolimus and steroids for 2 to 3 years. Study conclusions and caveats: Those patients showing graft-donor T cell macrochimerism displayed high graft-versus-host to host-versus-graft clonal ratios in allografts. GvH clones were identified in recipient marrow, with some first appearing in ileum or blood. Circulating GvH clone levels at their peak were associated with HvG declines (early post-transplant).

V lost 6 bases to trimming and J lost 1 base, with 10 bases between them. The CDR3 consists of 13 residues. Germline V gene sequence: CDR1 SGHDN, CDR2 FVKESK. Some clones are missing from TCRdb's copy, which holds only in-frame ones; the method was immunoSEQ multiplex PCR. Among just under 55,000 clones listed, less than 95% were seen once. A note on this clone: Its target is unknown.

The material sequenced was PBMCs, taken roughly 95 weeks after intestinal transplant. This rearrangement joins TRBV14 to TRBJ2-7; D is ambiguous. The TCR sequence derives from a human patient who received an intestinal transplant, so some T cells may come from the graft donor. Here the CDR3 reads CASSVGHSYEQYF. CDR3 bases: TGTGCCAGCAGTGTCGGTCATTCCTACGAGCAGTACTTC. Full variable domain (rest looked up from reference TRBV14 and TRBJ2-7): EAGVTQFPSHSVIEKGQTVTLRCDPISGHDNLYWYRRVMGKEIKFLLHFVKESKQDESGMPNNRFLAERTGGTYSTLKVQPAELEDSGVYFCASSVGHSYEQYFGPGTRLTVT.